One and the same sample provided the 27 T cell receptor beta chains below, sequenced in a study of blood T cell repertoires in COVID-19. TCRdb's table, derived via immunoSEQ multiplex PCR, lists solely in-frame clones and lacks some. This repertoire shows 200,000 to 250,000 clones, roughly four fifths found once; its top ten account for approximately 12%. Material for sequencing was peripheral blood. The receptors derive from a woman aged 40 to 55 with acute or convalescent COVID-19.

The chain recombines TRBV25-1 with TRBJ2-1; 9 nucleotides agree with TRBD2. Germline lookup yields CDR1 MGHDK and CDR2 SYGVNS. V lost 6 bases to trimming and J lost 13 bases; unmatched junction nucleotides: 4. The CDR3 has 11 amino acids. For the CDR3, the DNA is TGTGCCAGCAGCTCCGGGACTAGCCAGTTCTTC. Translation gives CASSSGTSQFF.

The gene calls are TRBV6-1 and TRBJ2-5; weak D call: TRBD1 (5 bases). The CDR3 runs 14 residues. Trimming shortened V by 0 bases and J by 4 bases, and 9 bases separated the two germline ends. Per germline, CDR1 MNHNS and CDR2 SASEGT. This CDR3 is CASSEAGRVETQYF. In nucleotides, the CDR3 is TGTGCCAGCAGTGAAGCGGGCAGGGTAGAGACCCAGTACTTC.

CDR3 protein: CATSVKGGTGELFF. CDR3 coding DNA: TGTGCCACCAGCGTTAAAGGGGGCACCGGGGAGCTGTTTTTT. The rearrangement uses TRBV24-1 and TRBJ2-2; D is perhaps TRBD1 (6 bases). With 7 bases removed from V and 4 bases from J, the gap between germline ends came to 12 bases. CDR1 and CDR2 (germline): KGHDR, SFDVKD. The CDR3 loop spans 14 amino acids.

V usage is TRBV7-2 and J usage is TRBJ2-1, with 12 bases identical to TRBD2. The length of the CDR3 is 18 residues. CDR1 is SGHTA, CDR2 FQGNSA, per germline. V shed 4 bases and J 9 bases; nucleotides not matched to a gene: 16. The CDR3 loop is CASSSPLAGGFAKSEQFF. For the CDR3, the DNA is TGTGCCAGCAGCTCGCCGCTAGCGGGGGGGTTCGCCAAAAGTGAGCAGTTCTTC.

V gene TRBV18 combines with J gene TRBJ2-3; D perhaps matches TRBD2 (5 bases). Trimming left V 0 bases short and J 5 bases short, with 12 bases between. CDR1 is KGHSH and CDR2 is LQKENI in the germline V gene. The CDR3 runs 15 residues. Written as DNA, the CDR3 is TGTGCCAGCTCACCACCTTCTAAAGGGAGAGATACGCAGTATTTT. Translated: CASSPPSKGRDTQYF.

This clone was observed a handful of times. This chain connects TRBV4-1 to TRBJ2-2, with TRBD1 as a possible D gene (5 bases). This CDR3 contains 15 residues. Germline V lookup: CDR1 MGHRA, CDR2 YSYEKL. With 0 bases removed from V and 5 bases from J, the gap between germline ends came to 10 bases. CDR3 in amino acids: CASSQEGSGTGELFF. CDR3 bases: TGCGCCAGCAGCCAAGAGGGGTCAGGGACCGGGGAGCTGTTTTTT.

This clone appeared a single time. The chain couples TRBV10-1 to TRBJ1-1; D unclear. V dropped 2 bases and J dropped 3 bases, with 7 bases sitting between them. Per germline, CDR1 WNHNN and CDR2 SYGVQD (reference sequence). This CDR3 has 13 residues. The CDR3 spells CASSEGDYTEAFF. As DNA, the CDR3 is TGCGCCAGCAGTGAGGGCGACTACACTGAAGCTTTCTTT.

The rearrangement joins TRBV6-4 to TRBJ1-2, with D possibly being TRBD1 (6 bases). V was clipped by 2 bases and J by 6 bases, with 10 bases between them. Per the germline V gene, CDR1 is MRHNA and CDR2 is SNTAGT. CDR3 size: 13 residues. CDR3 nucleotides: TGTGCCAGCAGTGACGGAGGGGGGGATGGCTACACCTTC. Protein product: CASSDGGGDGYTF.

CDR3 DNA sequence: TGTGCCACCAGTGCCGCGGGACAGGGGGCTTCCACAGATACGCAGTATTTT. Translating it yields CATSAAGQGASTDTQYF. The chain employs TRBV24-1 and TRBJ2-3, with 12 bases lining up with TRBD1. This CDR3 region has 17 residues. The germline V gene has CDR1 KGHDR and CDR2 SFDVKD. The V and J ends lost 5 bases and 2 bases, in that order; junction bases with no gene match: 7.

Here the CDR3 DNA reads TGTGCCACCAGTGATTTTGGGACAGAAGCTTTCTTT. Translation: CATSDFGTEAFF. The chain carries TRBV24-1 and TRBJ1-1; possible D gene TRBD1, 6 bases. The CDR3 totals 12 residues. V lost 1 base to trimming and J lost 8 bases, with 7 bases between them. Germline CDR1 is KGHDR and CDR2 is SFDVKD.

The gene calls are TRBV6-6 and TRBJ1-6, with 9 bases aligning to TRBD1. The V gene end was trimmed by 6 bases and the J gene end by 9 bases; junction bases not matched to a gene: 6. The CDR3 contains 14 residues. Looked up from germline, CDR1 is MNHNY and CDR2 is SVGAGI (reference sequence). The CDR3 spells CASSPGQGGSPLHF. In DNA form, the CDR3 reads TGTGCCAGCAGCCCGGGACAGGGTGGTTCACCCCTCCACTTT.

The chain combines TRBV11-2 with TRBJ2-1; TRBD2 agrees at 12 bases. V lost 4 bases, J lost 7 bases, and 14 bases stayed unmatched. Germline V gene sequence: CDR1 SGHAT, CDR2 FQNNGV. The CDR3 spans 18 residues. The CDR3 bases are TGTGCCAGCAGCTCCGCACTAGCGGGGGGTAAAACCTTTAATGAGCAGTTCTTC. This sequence encodes CASSSALAGGKTFNEQFF.

The V gene is TRBV7-2, the J gene TRBJ2-5; 7 nucleotides align to TRBD2. CDR1 is SGHTA and CDR2 is FQGNSA in the germline V gene. This CDR3 comprises 15 residues. The V and J ends lost 4 bases and 0 bases, in that order; junction bases with no gene match: 5. CDR3 region: CASSSSAGYQETQYF. CDR3 DNA: TGTGCCAGCAGCTCCTCAGCGGGGTACCAAGAGACCCAGTACTTC.

The chain is built from TRBV10-3 and TRBJ2-3, with 12 bases aligning to TRBD2. Germline V gene lookup returns CDR1 ENHRY and CDR2 SYGVKD. The J segment lost 4 bases and the V segment lost 10 bases, leaving 9 bases of the junction unmatched. This CDR3 comprises 15 residues. The DNA of the CDR3 is TGTGCCACTGACCGGGGACTAGCGGGTCCAGATACGCAGTATTTT. The encoded protein is CATDRGLAGPDTQYF.

The CDR3: CASSLEANYGYTF. The CDR3, as DNA: TGTGCCAGCAGTTTAGAGGCAAACTATGGCTACACCTTC. V gene TRBV27 combines with J gene TRBJ1-2; D call uncertain. Germline-derived CDR1 and CDR2 are MNHEY and SMNVEV (reference sequence). The CDR3 totals 13 residues. V was trimmed by 2 bases and J by 2 bases, leaving 6 bases between them.

The V and J genes are TRBV5-1 and TRBJ2-7, with 11 positions matching TRBD2. With 4 bases clipped from V and 7 bases from J, the junction kept 13 bases outside the gene matches. This CDR3 region has 16 residues. The V gene's germline CDR1 is SGHRS and CDR2 YFSETQ. The CDR3 bases are TGCGCCAGCAGCCTGACGACTAGCGGGGTATCCTGGGAGCAGTACTTC. This gives the protein CASSLTTSGVSWEQYF.

The chain recombines TRBV7-2 with TRBJ2-7; 9 bases agree with TRBD2. In germline, CDR1 is SGHTA, CDR2 FQGNSA. The CDR3 spans 16 residues. The J segment lost 2 bases and the V segment lost 3 bases, leaving 8 bases of the junction unmatched. The CDR3 region has the DNA TGTGCCAGCAGCTTTGCGGGGGGGAGCGGGGCCTACGAGCAGTACTTC. Translating gives CASSFAGGSGAYEQYF.

A single count supports this clone. The chain uses TRBV30 and TRBJ2-3; tentative D call: TRBD1 (6 bases). The germline CDR1 and CDR2 sequences are GTSNPN and SVGIG (reference sequence). The CDR3 sequence is 15 residues long. V lost 2 bases, J lost 2 bases, and 14 bases lay in between. The CDR3 loop is CAWSPRDTDTDTQYF. DNA for the CDR3: TGTGCCTGGAGTCCCCGGGACACAGACACAGATACGCAGTATTTT.

This clone was counted a few times. The chain employs TRBV7-2 and TRBJ2-7; TRBD2 matches 8 bases. Unmatched junction bases numbered 6, after V lost 1 base and J lost 4 bases. This CDR3 has 15 amino acids. Germline CDR1 and CDR2: SGHTA and FQGNSA. CDR3 in amino acids: CASSLVSSGGYEQYF. CDR3 DNA sequence: TGTGCCAGCAGCTTAGTATCCAGCGGGGGTTACGAGCAGTACTTC.

The rearrangement joins TRBV6-5 to TRBJ2-1, with a tentative D call TRBD1 (6 bases). The ends were cut back, 6 bases at V and 7 bases at J, with 13 bases in the middle. The CDR3 spans 13 residues. CDR1 MNHEY and CDR2 SVGAGI come from the germline V gene. Here the CDR3 reads CASSSGQKNEQFF. CDR3 bases: TGTGCCAGCAGCAGTGGACAGAAGAATGAGCAGTTCTTC.

The V gene is TRBV28, the J gene TRBJ2-7; no clear D gene. This CDR3 has 13 residues. Trimming took off 3 bases at V and 1 base at J, with 7 bases between the two ends. The germline gives CDR1 MDHEN, CDR2 SYDVKM. CDR3 nucleotide sequence: TGTGCCAGCAGTTTCGACAATTCCTACGAGCAGTACTTC. It translates to CASSFDNSYEQYF.

The CDR3 sequence: CSVEDPGTSAGTYEQYF. The CDR3 coding sequence is TGCAGCGTTGAAGATCCGGGAACTAGTGCCGGGACCTACGAGCAGTACTTC. This chain uses TRBV29-1 with TRBJ2-7; perhaps TRBD2 as D (5 bases). The CDR3 contains 17 residues. Per the germline V gene, CDR1 is SQVTM and CDR2 is ANQGSEA. The germline V and J ends were trimmed by 0 bases and 2 bases, with 20 bases remaining between them.

This clone appeared a single time. The J gene is TRBJ2-3, the V gene TRBV7-7; 13 nucleotides line up with TRBD2. The CDR3 consists of 16 residues. Germline V gene data show CDR1 as SSHAT and CDR2 as FNYEAQ (reference sequence). V shed 5 bases, J shed 5 bases, and the junction held 7 bases outside the gene matches. The CDR3 coding sequence is TGTGCCAGCAGCCAGGGGACTAGCGGGGCAGTAGATACGCAGTATTTT. Its protein is CASSQGTSGAVDTQYF.

The chain links TRBV29-1 to TRBJ2-1; 8 nucleotides align to TRBD1. V was clipped by 5 bases and J by 13 bases; unmatched bases: 13. This CDR3 has 13 amino acids. CDR1 is SQVTM, CDR2 ANQGSEA, per germline. The CDR3 sequence is CSVSQRQGSSQFF. CDR3 bases: TGCAGCGTTTCACAGAGACAGGGGTCCTCCCAGTTCTTC.

This chain joins TRBV24-1 and TRBJ2-7, with a tentative D call TRBD1 (5 bases). The CDR3 has 13 residues. CDR1 is KGHDR and CDR2 is SFDVKD in the germline V gene. V lost 4 bases, J lost 3 bases, and 9 bases lay in between. The CDR3 nucleotides are TGTGCCACCAGTGACCTGACAGACTACGAGCAGTACTTC. It yields the protein CATSDLTDYEQYF.

The chain has TRBV7-9 and TRBJ2-5, with 8 positions matching TRBD1. This CDR3 region has 17 residues. V lost 3 bases, J lost 2 bases, and 11 bases stayed unmatched. Germline assignment: CDR1 SEHNR and CDR2 FQNEAQ (reference sequence). The CDR3 spells CASSFTLGTGPQETQYF. DNA for the CDR3: TGTGCCAGCAGCTTCACCCTAGGGACAGGTCCACAAGAGACCCAGTACTTC.

The chain carries TRBV5-1 and TRBJ1-6; TRBD1 might be the D (6 bases). The CDR3 runs 14 residues. V was shortened by 6 bases and J by 5 bases, with 12 bases between the two germline ends. Germline V lookup: CDR1 SGHRS, CDR2 YFSETQ. The CDR3 DNA follows: TGCGCCAGCACCGTAACAGGGAATAATTCACCCCTCCACTTT. Translated, it gives CASTVTGNNSPLHF.